This T cell receptor (beta chain) was profiled in a study of blood T cell repertoires in COVID-19. Study details: In each case, the material was cDNA or gDNA derived from T cells, B-cell-depleted T cells, or PBMCs.

V gave up 5 bases and J gave up 11 bases, with 13 bases separating them. Per the germline V gene, CDR1 is LNHDA and CDR2 is SQIVND (reference sequence). This CDR3 comprises 12 residues. As originally analysed: Reference gene primer amplification yielded estimated nucleated cell counts. Libraries were prepared by immunoSEQ multiplex PCR; TCRdb keeps only in-frame clonotypes and omits some of them. D and trimming come from the DNA, and the V and J calls and clone size come from that table. The table includes hundreds of thousands of clones, approximately 86% detected once. This clone was recorded once. The V gene is TRBV19, the J gene TRBJ1-5, with no clear D. This receptor was obtained from a man aged 35-49 years with acute or convalescent COVID-19. Sample: peripheral blood. CDR3 region: CASSPSPGAQHF. The CDR3 DNA reads as TGTGCCAGTAGTCCCTCCCCGGGAGCCCAGCATTTT.